The entry that follows covers one TCR beta chain sequence. This table comes from immunoSEQ multiplex PCR, and its TCRdb copy is limited to in-frame clones, with some not included. The sample contains approximately 61,000 clones, 79% of which appear only once. V lost 3 bases and J lost 3, with 12 bases in between. CDR1 is LNHDA and CDR2 is SQIVND in the germline V gene (reference sequence). This CDR3 contains 14 residues. The sample comes from a study of blood T cell repertoires in COVID-19. Study as a whole: T cells, B-cell-depleted T cells, or PBMCs supplied cDNA or gDNA.

The chain is built from TRBV19 and TRBJ2-7; D is perhaps TRBD2 (6 bases). This sequence originates from a woman aged 70-85 years with acute or convalescent COVID-19. The sequenced sample was peripheral blood. The CDR3 nucleotides read TGTGCCAGTAGTATCGGGGGTCTGGGCTACGAGCAGTACTTC. It yields the protein CASSIGGLGYEQYF.